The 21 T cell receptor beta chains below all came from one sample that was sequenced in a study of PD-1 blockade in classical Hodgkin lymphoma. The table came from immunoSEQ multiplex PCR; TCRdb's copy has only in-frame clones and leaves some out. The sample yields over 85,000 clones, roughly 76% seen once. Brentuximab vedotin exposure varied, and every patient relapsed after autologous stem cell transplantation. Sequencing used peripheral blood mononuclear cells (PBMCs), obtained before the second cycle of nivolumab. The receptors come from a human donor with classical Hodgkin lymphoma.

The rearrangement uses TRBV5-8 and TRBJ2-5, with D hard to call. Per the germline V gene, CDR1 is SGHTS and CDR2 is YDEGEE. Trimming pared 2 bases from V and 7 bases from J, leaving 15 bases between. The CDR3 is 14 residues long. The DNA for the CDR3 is TGTGCCAGCAGCTTAAATCCCCCCTCAGGGACCCAGTACTTC. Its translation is CASSLNPPSGTQYF.

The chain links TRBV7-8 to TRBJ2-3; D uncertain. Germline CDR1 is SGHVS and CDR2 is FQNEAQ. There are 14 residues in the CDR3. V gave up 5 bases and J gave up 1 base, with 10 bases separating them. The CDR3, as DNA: TGTGCCAGCAGCCTGAGACCGGGCACAGATACGCAGTATTTT. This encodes CASSLRPGTDTQYF.

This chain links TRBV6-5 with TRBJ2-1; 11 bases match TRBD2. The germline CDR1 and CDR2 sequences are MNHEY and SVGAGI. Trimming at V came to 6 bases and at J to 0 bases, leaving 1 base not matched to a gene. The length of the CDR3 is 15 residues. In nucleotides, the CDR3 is TGTGCCAGCAGAACTAGCGGGAGCTCCTACAATGAGCAGTTCTTC. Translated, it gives CASRTSGSSYNEQFF.

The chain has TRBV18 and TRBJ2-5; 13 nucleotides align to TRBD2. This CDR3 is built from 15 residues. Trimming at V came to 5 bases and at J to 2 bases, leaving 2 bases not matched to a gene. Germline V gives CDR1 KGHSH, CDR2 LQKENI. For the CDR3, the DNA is TGTGCCAGCTCAATGGGACTAGCGGGACAAGAGACCCAGTACTTC. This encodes CASSMGLAGQETQYF.

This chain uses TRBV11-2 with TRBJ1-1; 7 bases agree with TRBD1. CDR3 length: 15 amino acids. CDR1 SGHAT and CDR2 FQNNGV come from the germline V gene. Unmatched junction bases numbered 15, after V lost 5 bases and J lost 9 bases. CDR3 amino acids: CASSPQGGGSPKAFF. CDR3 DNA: TGTGCCAGCAGCCCCCAGGGGGGAGGATCGCCCAAAGCTTTCTTT.

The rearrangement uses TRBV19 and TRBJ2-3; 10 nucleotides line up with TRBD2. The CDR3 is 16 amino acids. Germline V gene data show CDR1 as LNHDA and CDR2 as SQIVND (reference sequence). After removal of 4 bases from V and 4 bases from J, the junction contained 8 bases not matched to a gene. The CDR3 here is CASSSRLAGVSDTQYF. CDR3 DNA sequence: TGTGCCAGTAGTAGCCGGCTAGCGGGAGTATCAGATACGCAGTATTTT.

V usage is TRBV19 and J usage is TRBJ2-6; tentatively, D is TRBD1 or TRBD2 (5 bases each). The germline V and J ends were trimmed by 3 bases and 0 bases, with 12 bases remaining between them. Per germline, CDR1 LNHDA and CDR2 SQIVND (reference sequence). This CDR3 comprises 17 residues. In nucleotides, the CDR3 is TGTGCCAGTAGTATCTCAGGGACCACCTCTGGGGCCAACGTCCTGACTTTC. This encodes CASSISGTTSGANVLTF.

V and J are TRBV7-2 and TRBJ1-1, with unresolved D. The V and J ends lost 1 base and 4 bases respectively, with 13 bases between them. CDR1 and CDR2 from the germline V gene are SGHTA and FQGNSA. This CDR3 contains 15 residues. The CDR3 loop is CASSLGGYGGTEAFF. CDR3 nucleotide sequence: TGTGCCAGCAGCTTAGGAGGGTATGGAGGCACTGAAGCTTTCTTT.

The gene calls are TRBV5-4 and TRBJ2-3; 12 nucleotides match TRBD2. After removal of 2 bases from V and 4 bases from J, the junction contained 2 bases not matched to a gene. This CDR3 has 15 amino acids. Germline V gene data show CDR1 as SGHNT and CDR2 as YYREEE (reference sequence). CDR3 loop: CASSLRLAGADTQYF. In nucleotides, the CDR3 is TGTGCCAGCAGCTTAAGACTAGCGGGGGCAGATACGCAGTATTTT.

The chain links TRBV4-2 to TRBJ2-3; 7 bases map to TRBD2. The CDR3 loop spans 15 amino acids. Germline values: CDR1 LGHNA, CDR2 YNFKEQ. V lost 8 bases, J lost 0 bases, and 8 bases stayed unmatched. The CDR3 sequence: CASSRGEGSTDTQYF. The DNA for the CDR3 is TGTGCCAGCTCCCGAGGGGAGGGCAGCACAGATACGCAGTATTTT.

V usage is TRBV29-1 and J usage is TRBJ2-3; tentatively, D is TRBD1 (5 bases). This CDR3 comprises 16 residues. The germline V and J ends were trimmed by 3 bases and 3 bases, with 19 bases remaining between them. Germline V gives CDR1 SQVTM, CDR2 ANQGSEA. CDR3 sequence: CSVEGLWAGQTDTQYF. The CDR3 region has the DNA TGCAGCGTTGAGGGGCTATGGGCAGGGCAGACAGATACGCAGTATTTT.

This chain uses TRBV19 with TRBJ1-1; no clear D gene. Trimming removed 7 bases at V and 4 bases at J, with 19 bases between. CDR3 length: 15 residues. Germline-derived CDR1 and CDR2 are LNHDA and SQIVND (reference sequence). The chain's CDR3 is CASKKYPLRATEAFF. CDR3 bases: TGTGCCAGTAAGAAATACCCCCTGCGGGCCACTGAAGCTTTCTTT.

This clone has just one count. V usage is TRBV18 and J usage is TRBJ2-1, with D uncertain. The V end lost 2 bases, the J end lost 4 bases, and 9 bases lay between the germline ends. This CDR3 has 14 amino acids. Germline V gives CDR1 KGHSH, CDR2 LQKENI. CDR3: CASSPEVLYNEQFF. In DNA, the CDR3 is TGTGCCAGCTCACCAGAGGTACTTTACAATGAGCAGTTCTTC.

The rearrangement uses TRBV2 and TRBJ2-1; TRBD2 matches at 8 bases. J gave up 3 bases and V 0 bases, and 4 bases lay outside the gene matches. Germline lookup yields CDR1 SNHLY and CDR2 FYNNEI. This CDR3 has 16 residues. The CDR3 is CASSEAGSGSYNEQFF. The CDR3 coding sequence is TGTGCCAGCAGTGAAGCGGGGAGCGGGAGCTACAATGAGCAGTTCTTC.

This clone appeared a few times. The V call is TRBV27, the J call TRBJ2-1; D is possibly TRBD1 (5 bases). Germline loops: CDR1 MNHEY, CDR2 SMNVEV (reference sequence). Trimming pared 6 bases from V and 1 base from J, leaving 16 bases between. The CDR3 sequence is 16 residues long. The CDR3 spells CASRGRGPGSYNEQFF. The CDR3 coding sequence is TGTGCCAGCAGGGGGCGTGGGCCCGGGTCCTACAATGAGCAGTTCTTC.

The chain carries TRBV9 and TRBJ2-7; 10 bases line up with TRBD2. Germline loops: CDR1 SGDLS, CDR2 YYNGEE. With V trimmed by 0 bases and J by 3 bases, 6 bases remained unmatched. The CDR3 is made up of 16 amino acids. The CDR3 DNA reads TGTGCCAGCAGCGTAGGTAGGACTAGCGGATACTACGAGCAGTACTTC. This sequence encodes CASSVGRTSGYYEQYF.

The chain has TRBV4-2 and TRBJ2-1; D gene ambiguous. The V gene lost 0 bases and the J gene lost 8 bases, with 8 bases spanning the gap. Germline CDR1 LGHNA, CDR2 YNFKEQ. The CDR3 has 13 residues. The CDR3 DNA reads TGTGCCAGCAGCCAAGAAGATAAATATGAGCAGTTCTTC. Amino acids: CASSQEDKYEQFF.

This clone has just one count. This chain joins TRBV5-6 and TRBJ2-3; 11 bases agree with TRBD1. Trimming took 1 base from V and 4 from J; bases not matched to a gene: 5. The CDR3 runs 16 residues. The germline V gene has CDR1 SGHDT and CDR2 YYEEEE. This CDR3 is CASSLPGQGEADTQYF. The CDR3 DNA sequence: TGTGCCAGCAGCTTGCCGGGACAGGGGGAGGCAGATACGCAGTATTTT.

CDR3 in amino acids: CASSLQGWTEAFF. The CDR3 coding sequence is TGTGCCAGTAGTTTACAGGGGTGGACTGAAGCTTTCTTT. V is TRBV19 and J is TRBJ1-1; 7 positions agree with TRBD1. V trimming: 5 bases; J trimming: 5 bases; junction bases outside the gene matches: 5. This CDR3 contains 13 residues. From germline, CDR1 is LNHDA and CDR2 SQIVND (reference sequence). Full variable domain (remainder filled in from reference TRBV19 and TRBJ1-1): DGGITQSPKYLFRKEGQNVTLSCEQNLNHDAMYWYRQDPGQGLRLIYYSQIVNDFQKGDIAEGYSVSREKKESFPLTVTSAQKNPTAFYLCASSLQGWTEAFFGQGTRLTVV.

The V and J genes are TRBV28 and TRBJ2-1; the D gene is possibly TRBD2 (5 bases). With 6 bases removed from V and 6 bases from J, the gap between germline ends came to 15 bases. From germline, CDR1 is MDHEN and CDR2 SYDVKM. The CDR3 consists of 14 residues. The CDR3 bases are TGTGCCAGCAGAGAACTAGTTGGTTCCAATGAGCAGTTCTTC. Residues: CASRELVGSNEQFF.

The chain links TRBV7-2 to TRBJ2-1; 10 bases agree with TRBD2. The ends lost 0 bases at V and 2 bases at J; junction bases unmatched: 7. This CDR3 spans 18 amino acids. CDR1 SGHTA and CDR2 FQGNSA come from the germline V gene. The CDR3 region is CASSLAASGSFTYNEQFF. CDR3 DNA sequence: TGTGCCAGCAGCTTAGCGGCTAGCGGGAGTTTCACCTACAATGAGCAGTTCTTC.